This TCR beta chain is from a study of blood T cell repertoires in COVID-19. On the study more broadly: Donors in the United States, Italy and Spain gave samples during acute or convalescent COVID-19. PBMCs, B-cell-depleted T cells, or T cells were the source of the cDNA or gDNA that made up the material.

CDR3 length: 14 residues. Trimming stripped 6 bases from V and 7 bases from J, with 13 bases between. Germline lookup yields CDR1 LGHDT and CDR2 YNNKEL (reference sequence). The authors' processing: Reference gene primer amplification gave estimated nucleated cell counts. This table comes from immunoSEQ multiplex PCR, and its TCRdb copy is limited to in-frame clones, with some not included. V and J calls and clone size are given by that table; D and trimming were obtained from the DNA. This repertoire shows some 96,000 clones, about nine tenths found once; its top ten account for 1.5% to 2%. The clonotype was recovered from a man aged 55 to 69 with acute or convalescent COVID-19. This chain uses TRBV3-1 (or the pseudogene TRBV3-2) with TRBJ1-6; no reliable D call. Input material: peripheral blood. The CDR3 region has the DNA TGTGCCAGCAGTGGGGATACGGGGAATTCACCCCTCCACTTT. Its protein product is CASSGDTGNSPLHF.